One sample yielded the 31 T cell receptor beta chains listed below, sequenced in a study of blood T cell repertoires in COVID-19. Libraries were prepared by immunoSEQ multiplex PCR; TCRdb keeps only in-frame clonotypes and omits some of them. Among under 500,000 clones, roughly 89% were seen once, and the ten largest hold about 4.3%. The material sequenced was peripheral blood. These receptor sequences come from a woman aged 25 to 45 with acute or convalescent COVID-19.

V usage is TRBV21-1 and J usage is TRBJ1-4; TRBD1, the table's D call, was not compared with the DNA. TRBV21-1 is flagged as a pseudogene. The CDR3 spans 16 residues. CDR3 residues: CASSIRQDRGREKLFF. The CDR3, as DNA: TGTGCCAGCAGCATACGACAGGACAGGGGTAGAGAAAAACTGTTTTTT.

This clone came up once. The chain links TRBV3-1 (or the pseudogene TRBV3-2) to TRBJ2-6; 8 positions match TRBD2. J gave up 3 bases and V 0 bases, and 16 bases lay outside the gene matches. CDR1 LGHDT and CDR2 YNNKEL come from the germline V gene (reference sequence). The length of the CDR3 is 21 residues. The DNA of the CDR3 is TGTGCCAGCAGCCAAGATTTGGGAAGGGCGGGGGGCCACTTTGGGGCCAACGTCCTGACTTTC. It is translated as CASSQDLGRAGGHFGANVLTF.

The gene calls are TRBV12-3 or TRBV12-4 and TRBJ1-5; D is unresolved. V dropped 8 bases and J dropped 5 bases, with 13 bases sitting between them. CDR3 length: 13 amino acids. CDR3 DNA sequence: TGTGCCAGCCGAGAGGGTTCGGATCAGCCCCAGCATTTT. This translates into CASREGSDQPQHF.

CDR3 in amino acids: CASSNGAGNTIYF. The CDR3 DNA reads TGTGCCAGCAGCAACGGGGCTGGAAACACCATATATTTT. This sequence joins TRBV7-3 and TRBJ1-3; D gene ambiguous. The V gene's germline CDR1 is SGHTA and CDR2 FQGTGA. There are 13 residues in the CDR3. The V and J ends lost 5 bases and 2 bases respectively, with 7 bases between them. Combining the CDR3 with reference TRBV7-3 and TRBJ1-3 gives the whole variable domain GAGVSQTPSNKVTEKGKYVELRCDPISGHTALYWYRQSLGQGPEFLIYFQGTGAADDSGLPNDRFFAVRPEGSVSTLKIQRTERGDSAVYLCASSNGAGNTIYFGEGSWLTVV.

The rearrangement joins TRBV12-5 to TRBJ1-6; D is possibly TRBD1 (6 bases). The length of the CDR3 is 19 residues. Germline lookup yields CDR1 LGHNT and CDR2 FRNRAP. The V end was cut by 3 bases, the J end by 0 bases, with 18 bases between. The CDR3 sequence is CASGFFGQGLSSYNSPLHF. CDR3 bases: TGTGCTAGTGGTTTTTTTGGGCAGGGGTTGAGCTCCTATAATTCACCCCTCCACTTT.

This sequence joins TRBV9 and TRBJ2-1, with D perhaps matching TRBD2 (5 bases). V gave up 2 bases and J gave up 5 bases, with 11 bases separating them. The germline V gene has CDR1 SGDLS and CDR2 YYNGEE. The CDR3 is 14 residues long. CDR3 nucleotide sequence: TGTGCCAGCAGCGTCTGGACTGACGACAATGAGCAGTTCTTC. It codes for CASSVWTDDNEQFF. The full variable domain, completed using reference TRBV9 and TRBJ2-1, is DSGVTQTPKHLITATGQRVTLRCSPRSGDLSVYWYQQSLDQGLQFLIQYYNGEERAKGNILERFSAQQFPDLHSELNLSSLELGDSALYFCASSVWTDDNEQFFGPGTRLTVL.

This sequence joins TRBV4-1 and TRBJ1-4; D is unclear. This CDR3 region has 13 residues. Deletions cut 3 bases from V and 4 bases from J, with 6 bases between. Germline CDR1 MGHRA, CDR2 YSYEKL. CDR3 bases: TGCGCCAGCAGCCACACAGTTAATGAAAAACTGTTTTTT. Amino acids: CASSHTVNEKLFF.

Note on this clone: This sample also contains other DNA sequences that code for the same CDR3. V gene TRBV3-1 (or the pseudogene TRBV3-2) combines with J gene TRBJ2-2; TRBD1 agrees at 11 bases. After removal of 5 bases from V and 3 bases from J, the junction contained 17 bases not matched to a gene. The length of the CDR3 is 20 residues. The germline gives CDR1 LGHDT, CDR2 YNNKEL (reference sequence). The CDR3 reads CASSKRVGGTGGRDTGELFF. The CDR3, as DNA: TGTGCCAGCAGCAAAAGAGTAGGGGGGACAGGGGGTCGTGACACCGGGGAGCTGTTTTTT.

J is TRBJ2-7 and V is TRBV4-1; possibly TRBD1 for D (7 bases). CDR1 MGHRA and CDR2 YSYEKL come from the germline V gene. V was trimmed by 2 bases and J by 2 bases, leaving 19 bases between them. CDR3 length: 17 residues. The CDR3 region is CASSQSATRTGTYEQYF. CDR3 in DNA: TGCGCCAGCAGCCAAAGTGCGACTAGGACAGGCACCTACGAGCAGTACTTC.

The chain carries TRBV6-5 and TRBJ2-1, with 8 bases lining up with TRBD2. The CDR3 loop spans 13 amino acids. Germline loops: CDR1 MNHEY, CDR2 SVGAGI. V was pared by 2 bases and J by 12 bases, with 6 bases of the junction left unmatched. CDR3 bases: TGTGCCAGCAGTTACCTCGGGGGGGAGGGGCAGTTCTTC. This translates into CASSYLGGEGQFF.

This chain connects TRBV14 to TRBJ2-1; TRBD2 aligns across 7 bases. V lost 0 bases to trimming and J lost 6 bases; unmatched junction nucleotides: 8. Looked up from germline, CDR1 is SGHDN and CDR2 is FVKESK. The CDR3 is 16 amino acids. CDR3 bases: TGTGCCAGCAGCCAAGACGCCGGGACTACCATCAATGAGCAGTTCTTC. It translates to CASSQDAGTTINEQFF.

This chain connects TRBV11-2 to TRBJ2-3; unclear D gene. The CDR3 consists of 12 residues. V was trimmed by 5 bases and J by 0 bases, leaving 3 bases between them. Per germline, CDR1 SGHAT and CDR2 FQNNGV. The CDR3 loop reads CASSPSTDTQYF. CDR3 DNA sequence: TGTGCCAGCAGCCCGAGCACAGATACGCAGTATTTT.

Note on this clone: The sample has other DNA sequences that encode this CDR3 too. The CDR3 reads CASSLGQGGEQYF. For the CDR3, the DNA is TGCGCCAGCAGCTTGGGACAGGGAGGAGAGCAGTACTTC. The chain couples TRBV5-1 to TRBJ2-7; possibly TRBD1 for D (7 bases). The germline V gene encodes CDR1 SGHRS and CDR2 YFSETQ. V lost 0 bases and J lost 7, with 11 bases in between. The CDR3 has 13 amino acids.

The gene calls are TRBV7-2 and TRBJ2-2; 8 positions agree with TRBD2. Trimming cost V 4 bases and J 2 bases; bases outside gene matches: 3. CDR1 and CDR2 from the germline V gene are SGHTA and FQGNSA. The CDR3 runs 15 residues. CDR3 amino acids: CASSSGLANTGELFF. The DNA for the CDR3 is TGTGCCAGCAGCTCCGGACTAGCCAACACCGGGGAGCTGTTTTTT.

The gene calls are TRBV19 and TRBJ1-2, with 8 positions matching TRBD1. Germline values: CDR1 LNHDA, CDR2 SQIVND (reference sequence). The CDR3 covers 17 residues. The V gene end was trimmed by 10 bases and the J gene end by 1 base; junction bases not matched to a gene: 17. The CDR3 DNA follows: TGTGCCACCCACCGTAGAGGACAGGGCGGTAGTAACTATGGCTACACCTTC. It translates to CATHRRGQGGSNYGYTF.

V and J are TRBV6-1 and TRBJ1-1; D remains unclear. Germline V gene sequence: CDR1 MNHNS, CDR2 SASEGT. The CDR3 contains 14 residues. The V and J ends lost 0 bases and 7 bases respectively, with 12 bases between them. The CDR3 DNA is TGTGCCAGCAGTGAAGCGAGGGCAGGACTTGAAGCTTTCTTT. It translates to CASSEARAGLEAFF.

CDR3 sequence reads: CASSQKLRETYGYTF. As DNA, the CDR3 is TGCGCCAGCAGCCAAAAACTCCGGGAAACCTATGGCTACACCTTC. This sequence joins TRBV4-1 and TRBJ1-2, with D unclear. The CDR3 is 15 amino acids. CDR1 is MGHRA, CDR2 YSYEKL, per germline. Deletions cut 2 bases from V and 4 bases from J, with 14 bases between.

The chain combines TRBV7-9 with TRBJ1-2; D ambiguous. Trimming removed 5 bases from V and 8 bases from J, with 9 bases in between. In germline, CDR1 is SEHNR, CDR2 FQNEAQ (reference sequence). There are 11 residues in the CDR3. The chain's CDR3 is CASSPRGGYTF. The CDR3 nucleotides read TGTGCCAGCAGCCCCCGCGGGGGCTACACCTTC.

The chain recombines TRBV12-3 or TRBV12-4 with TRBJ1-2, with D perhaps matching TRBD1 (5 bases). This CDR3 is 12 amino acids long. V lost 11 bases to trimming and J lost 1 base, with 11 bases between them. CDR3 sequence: CAVSGFNYGYTF. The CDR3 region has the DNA TGTGCCGTATCAGGGTTTAACTATGGCTACACCTTC.

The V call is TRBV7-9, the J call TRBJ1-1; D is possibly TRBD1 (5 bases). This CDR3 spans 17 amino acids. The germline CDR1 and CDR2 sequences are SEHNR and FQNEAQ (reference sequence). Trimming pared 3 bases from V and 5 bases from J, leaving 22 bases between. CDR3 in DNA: TGTGCCAGCAGCTTTTATGGGGACTGGACATCGGATACTGAAGCTTTCTTT. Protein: CASSFYGDWTSDTEAFF.

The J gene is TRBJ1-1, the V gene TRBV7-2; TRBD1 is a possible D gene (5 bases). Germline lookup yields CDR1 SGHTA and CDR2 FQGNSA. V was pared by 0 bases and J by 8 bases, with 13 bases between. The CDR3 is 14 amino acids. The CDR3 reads CASSLAAGISEAFF. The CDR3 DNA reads TGTGCCAGCAGCTTAGCTGCAGGGATCTCGGAAGCTTTCTTT.

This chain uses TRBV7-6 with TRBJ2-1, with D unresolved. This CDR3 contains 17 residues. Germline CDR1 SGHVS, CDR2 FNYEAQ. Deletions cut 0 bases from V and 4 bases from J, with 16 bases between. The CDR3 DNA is TGTGCCAGCAGCTTAGCACGGGTTCCTCCAACTTACAATGAGCAGTTCTTC. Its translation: CASSLARVPPTYNEQFF.

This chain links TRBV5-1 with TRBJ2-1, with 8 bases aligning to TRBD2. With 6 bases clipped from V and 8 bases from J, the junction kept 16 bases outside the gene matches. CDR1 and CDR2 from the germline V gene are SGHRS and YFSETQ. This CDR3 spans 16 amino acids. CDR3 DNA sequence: TGCGCCAGCACCTCATACGGGCTAGCGGGCCGGGATGAGCAGTTCTTC. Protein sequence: CASTSYGLAGRDEQFF.

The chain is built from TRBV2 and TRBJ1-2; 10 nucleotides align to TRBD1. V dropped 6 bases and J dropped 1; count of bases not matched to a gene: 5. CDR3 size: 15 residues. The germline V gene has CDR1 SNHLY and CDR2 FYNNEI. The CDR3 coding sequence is TGTGCCAGCAGCTCCGGGACAGGGGTTAACTATGGCTACACCTTC. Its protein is CASSSGTGVNYGYTF.

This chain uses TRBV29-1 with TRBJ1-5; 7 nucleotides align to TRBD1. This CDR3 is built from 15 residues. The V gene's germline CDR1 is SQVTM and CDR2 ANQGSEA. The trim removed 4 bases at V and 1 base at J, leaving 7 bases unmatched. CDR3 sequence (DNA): TGCAGCGTTGCGGTTACAGGGGCAAGCAATCAGCCCCAGCATTTT. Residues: CSVAVTGASNQPQHF.

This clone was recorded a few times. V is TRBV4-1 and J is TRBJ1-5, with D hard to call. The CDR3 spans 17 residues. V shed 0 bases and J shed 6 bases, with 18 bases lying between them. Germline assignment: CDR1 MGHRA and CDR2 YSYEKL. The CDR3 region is CASSQDWAVGVIQPQHF. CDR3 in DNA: TGCGCCAGCAGCCAAGATTGGGCTGTCGGGGTTATTCAGCCCCAGCATTTT.

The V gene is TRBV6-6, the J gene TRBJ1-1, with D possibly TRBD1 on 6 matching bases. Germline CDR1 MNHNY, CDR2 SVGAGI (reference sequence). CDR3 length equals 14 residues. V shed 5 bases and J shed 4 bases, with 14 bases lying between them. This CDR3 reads CASSTVTGRTEAFF. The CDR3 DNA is TGTGCCAGCAGTACCGTAACAGGGCGCACTGAAGCTTTCTTT.

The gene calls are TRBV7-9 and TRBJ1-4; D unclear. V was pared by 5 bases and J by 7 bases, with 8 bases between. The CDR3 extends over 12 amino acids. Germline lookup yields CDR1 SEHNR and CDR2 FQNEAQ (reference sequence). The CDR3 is CASSHFSEKLFF. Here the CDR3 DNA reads TGTGCCAGCAGCCATTTTAGTGAAAAACTGTTTTTT.

The chain's CDR3 is CASSEYFRGITDTQYF. In DNA form, the CDR3 reads TGTGCCAGCAGTGAATACTTCAGGGGGATCACAGATACGCAGTATTTT. The J gene is TRBJ2-3, the V gene TRBV25-1; 7 nucleotides line up with TRBD1. With 0 bases clipped from V and 2 bases from J, the junction kept 5 bases outside the gene matches. The CDR3 runs 16 residues. CDR1 and CDR2 (germline): MGHDK, SYGVNS.

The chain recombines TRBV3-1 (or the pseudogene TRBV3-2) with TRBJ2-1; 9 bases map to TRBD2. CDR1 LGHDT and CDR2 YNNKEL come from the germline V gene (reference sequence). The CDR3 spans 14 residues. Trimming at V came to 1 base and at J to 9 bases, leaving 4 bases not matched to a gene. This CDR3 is CASSQGRGGSEQFF. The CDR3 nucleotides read TGTGCCAGCAGCCAAGGGCGGGGGGGCAGTGAGCAGTTCTTC.

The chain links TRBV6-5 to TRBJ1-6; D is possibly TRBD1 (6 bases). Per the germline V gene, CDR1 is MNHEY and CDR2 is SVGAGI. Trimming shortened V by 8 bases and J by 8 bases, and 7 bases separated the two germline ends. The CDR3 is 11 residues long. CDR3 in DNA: TGTGCCAGCGGACAGTATTCACCCCTCCACTTT. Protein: CASGQYSPLHF.